One sample yielded the 14 T cell receptor beta chains listed below, sequenced in a study of blood T cell repertoires in COVID-19. Here immunoSEQ multiplex PCR was the method, and the copy in TCRdb shows in-frame clones only, minus some. The data show about 160,000 clones, 92% seen once. The specimen sequenced was peripheral blood. The receptors shown here come from a man aged 25 to 40 with COVID-19, enrolled during active disease.

The J gene is TRBJ2-7, the V gene TRBV28; TRBD1 matches 9 bases. The CDR3 is 14 amino acids. Germline V gene sequence: CDR1 MDHEN, CDR2 SYDVKM. J gave up 5 bases and V 6 bases, and 8 bases lay outside the gene matches. The CDR3 region has the DNA TGTGCCAGCAGCGAGGGGACAGGGTGGAACGAGCAGTACTTC. The encoded protein is CASSEGTGWNEQYF.

This chain joins TRBV7-9 and TRBJ2-1; no firm D call. CDR1 is SEHNR and CDR2 is FQNEAQ in the germline V gene (reference sequence). The V end was cut by 2 bases, the J end by 4 bases, with 6 bases between. The CDR3 runs 13 residues. CDR3 DNA sequence: TGTGCCAGCAGCTTAACAGAGTACAATGAGCAGTTCTTC. It specifies CASSLTEYNEQFF.

The chain employs TRBV5-1 and TRBJ2-7, with TRBD2 matching over 11 bases. The J segment lost 4 bases and the V segment lost 5 bases, leaving 5 bases of the junction unmatched. Germline-derived CDR1 and CDR2 are SGHRS and YFSETQ. The CDR3 is 14 residues long. The CDR3 DNA is TGCGCCAGCAGGGCCACTAGCGGGAGTTACGAGCAGTACTTC. Encoded protein: CASRATSGSYEQYF.

This chain connects TRBV5-4 to TRBJ1-1, with a possible D match to TRBD1 (5 bases). The germline V gene encodes CDR1 SGHNT and CDR2 YYREEE (reference sequence). The CDR3 length is 14 residues. V was cut by 0 bases and J by 4 bases, with 10 bases left in between. The CDR3 DNA follows: TGTGCCAGCAGCTTGGGGCGGGGGGGCACTGAAGCTTTCTTT. It codes for CASSLGRGGTEAFF.

This clone was found once. This rearrangement joins TRBV18 to TRBJ2-5, with a possible D match to TRBD1 (5 bases). Looked up from germline, CDR1 is KGHSH and CDR2 is LQKENI. Trimming removed 3 bases at V and 1 base at J, with 9 bases between. The CDR3 consists of 14 residues. The CDR3 spells CASSPGQGQETQYF. CDR3 nucleotide sequence: TGTGCCAGCTCACCGGGCCAGGGCCAAGAGACCCAGTACTTC.

In its sample, this clone was seen once. V usage is TRBV4-2 and J usage is TRBJ1-5, with D tentatively TRBD1 (5 bases). Germline CDR1 and CDR2: LGHNA and YNFKEQ. V gave up 0 bases and J gave up 5 bases, with 17 bases separating them. The CDR3 extends over 17 amino acids. The CDR3 nucleotides are TGTGCCAGCAGCCAAGATTTAACGACGGCAGGGCATCAGCCCCAGCATTTT. It translates to CASSQDLTTAGHQPQHF.

This chain links TRBV5-1 with TRBJ2-3, with 9 bases aligning to TRBD1. Per germline, CDR1 SGHRS and CDR2 YFSETQ. J lost 5 bases, V lost 4 bases, and 8 bases had no gene match. The CDR3 runs 15 residues. The CDR3 nucleotides read TGCGCCAGCAGCCCGGATGGACAGGGGCTAGATACGCAGTATTTT. This translates into CASSPDGQGLDTQYF.

The CDR3: CASSTLFFNGYTF. The CDR3 coding sequence is TGTGCCAGCAGTACCCTATTTTTTAATGGCTACACCTTC. V gene TRBV6-5 combines with J gene TRBJ1-2; D call uncertain. This CDR3 spans 13 amino acids. V dropped 5 bases and J dropped 6 bases, with 13 bases sitting between them. Germline assignment: CDR1 MNHEY and CDR2 SVGAGI.

This rearrangement joins TRBV15 to TRBJ2-3, with 7 nucleotides matching TRBD2. The CDR3 consists of 15 residues. Germline CDR1 LNHNV, CDR2 YYDKDF (reference sequence). J lost 5 bases, V lost 5 bases, and 10 bases had no gene match. CDR3: CATSVNGGIKDTQYF. The CDR3 DNA reads TGTGCCACCAGCGTTAACGGGGGGATTAAAGATACGCAGTATTTT.

This clone was picked up one time. Here the CDR3 DNA reads TGTGCCAGCAGCTTCATCCGGACTAGCGGGAGTTGGAGCACCGGGGAGCTGTTTTTT. Its protein product is CASSFIRTSGSWSTGELFF. V and J are TRBV11-2 and TRBJ2-2; 13 bases match TRBD2. This CDR3 has 19 amino acids. V trimming: 3 bases; J trimming: 4 bases; junction bases outside the gene matches: 11. The germline CDR1 and CDR2 sequences are SGHAT and FQNNGV.

The rearrangement uses TRBV11-2 and TRBJ2-1; 8 nucleotides align to TRBD1. This CDR3 is 14 amino acids long. CDR1 and CDR2 from the germline V gene are SGHAT and FQNNGV. With V trimmed by 3 bases and J by 6 bases, 4 bases remained unmatched. The CDR3 protein is CASSLDRVSNEQFF. The CDR3 DNA follows: TGTGCCAGCAGCTTGGACAGGGTTTCCAATGAGCAGTTCTTC.

This clone was counted only a few times. The chain uses TRBV30 and TRBJ1-5; 8 nucleotides align to TRBD1. The CDR3 is 14 amino acids. With V trimmed by 4 bases and J by 4 bases, 6 bases remained unmatched. CDR1 and CDR2 (germline): GTSNPN, SVGIG (reference sequence). The CDR3 DNA reads TGTGCCTGGACCCCCGGACAGGGAAATCAGCCCCAGCATTTT. Translating it yields CAWTPGQGNQPQHF.

J is TRBJ2-7 and V is TRBV24-1; a possible D gene is TRBD2 (5 bases). The V gene lost 4 bases and the J gene lost 2 bases, with 14 bases spanning the gap. The CDR3 is 15 residues long. In germline, CDR1 is KGHDR, CDR2 SFDVKD. For the CDR3, the DNA is TGTGCCACCAGTGACCCCCGGGATAATCCCTACGAGCAGTACTTC. Its translation is CATSDPRDNPYEQYF.

The chain links TRBV5-6 to TRBJ1-6; D is uncertain. CDR3 length equals 15 residues. Trimming left V 3 bases short and J 15 bases short, with 22 bases between. Germline CDR1 SGHDT, CDR2 YYEEEE. CDR3 loop: CASSYTSAPDYHLHF. For the CDR3, the DNA is TGTGCCAGCAGCTATACATCGGCTCCGGACTATCACCTCCACTTT.